This T cell receptor (beta chain) derives from a study of blood T cell repertoires in COVID-19. Germline CDR1 MGHRA, CDR2 YSYEKL. The CDR3 contains 13 residues. With 4 bases removed from V and 11 bases from J, the gap between germline ends came to 15 bases. Generated by immunoSEQ multiplex PCR, the TCRdb table keeps only in-frame clones and is missing some. Counted here are approximately 89,000 clones, roughly 80% occurring once; the ten biggest clones make up around 20%. This clonotype was sampled from a human donor in a cohort sampled during active COVID-19. The V gene is TRBV4-1, the J gene TRBJ1-5, with TRBD1 as a possible D gene (5 bases). Sequencing was done on a sample of peripheral blood. The CDR3 region has the DNA TGCGCCAGCAGCCTCTCCCGGGGGGGAACCCAGCATTTT. This encodes CASSLSRGGTQHF.